A selection of T cell receptor beta chains follows, all from one sample in a study of T cell responses to AZD1222 COVID-19 vaccine. Profiling relied on immunoSEQ multiplex PCR, and the TCRdb table lists in-frame clones only, not all of them. The data contain some 96,000 clones, around 89% of them singletons. This sample comprised peripheral blood, obtained on day 0 of AZD1222 vaccination. The receptors derive from an adult in good health. The CDR3 runs from the conserved cysteine through the conserved F or W. The order of the fields is D gene, J gene, clone size, V gene, CDR3 protein, CDR3 DNA. A D gene is named only where the DNA matches it firmly. Expanded clones are given a class, and other clones once, few, many or no size at all.

TRBD2	TRBJ2-7	-	TRBV2	CASSPGGTGPSGRREQYF	TGTGCCAGCAGTCCCGGGGGGACAGGCCCTAGCGGGAGACGCGAGCAGTACTTC
-	TRBJ1-2	-	TRBV7-3	CASSLGFTNYGYTF	TGTGCCAGCAGCTTAGGGTTTACTAACTATGGCTACACCTTC
-	TRBJ1-4	once	TRBV5-4	CASSRTGRVNEKLFF	TGTGCCAGCAGCCGCACGGGACGGGTTAATGAAAAACTGTTTTTT
-	TRBJ1-6	-	TRBV27	CASSPLRGVGWDSPLHF	TGTGCCAGCAGTCCTCTTCGGGGAGTTGGCTGGGATTCACCCCTCCACTTT
-	TRBJ2-3	-	TRBV30	CAWKSRERTDTQYF	TGTGCCTGGAAATCACGGGAAAGGACAGATACGCAGTATTTT
-	TRBJ2-1	-	TRBV6-2/TRBV6-3	CASSYSWAGEQFF	TGTGCCAGCAGTTACTCGTGGGCCGGCGAGCAGTTCTTC
TRBD2	TRBJ2-7	-	TRBV19	CASSIVPTSGPGEQYF	TGTGCCAGTAGTATAGTCCCCACTAGCGGCCCCGGCGAGCAGTACTTC
-	TRBJ2-3	-	TRBV5-1	CASSLDISTDTQYF	TGCGCCAGCAGCTTAGACATCAGCACAGATACGCAGTATTTT
TRBD1	TRBJ1-6	-	TRBV27	CASSGTGGVHSPLHF	TGTGCCAGCAGTGGGACAGGGGGCGTTCATTCACCCCTCCACTTT
TRBD1	TRBJ2-7	once	TRBV10-2	CASSKDRVGYEQYF	TGCGCCAGCAGCAAAGACAGGGTAGGGTACGAGCAGTACTTC
TRBD2	TRBJ2-7	-	TRBV29-1	CSVLSGSTYEQYF	TGCAGCGTTCTTAGCGGGAGTACCTACGAGCAGTACTTC
TRBD1	TRBJ2-2	-	TRBV6-5	CASSWAGGTGELFF	TGTGCCAGCAGTTGGGCAGGGGGCACCGGGGAGCTGTTTTTT
TRBD2	TRBJ2-7	few	TRBV5-6	CASSLASGRPRFEQYF	TGTGCCAGCAGCTTGGCGAGCGGGAGGCCACGATTCGAGCAGTACTTC
-	TRBJ1-2	-	TRBV9	CASSAGTPKGFDYGYTF	TGTGCCAGCAGCGCTGGGACACCTAAAGGCTTTGACTATGGCTACACCTTC
TRBD2	TRBJ2-3	-	TRBV7-3	CASSQDSGRPDTQYF	TGTGCCAGCAGCCAGGACAGCGGGAGGCCAGATACGCAGTATTTT